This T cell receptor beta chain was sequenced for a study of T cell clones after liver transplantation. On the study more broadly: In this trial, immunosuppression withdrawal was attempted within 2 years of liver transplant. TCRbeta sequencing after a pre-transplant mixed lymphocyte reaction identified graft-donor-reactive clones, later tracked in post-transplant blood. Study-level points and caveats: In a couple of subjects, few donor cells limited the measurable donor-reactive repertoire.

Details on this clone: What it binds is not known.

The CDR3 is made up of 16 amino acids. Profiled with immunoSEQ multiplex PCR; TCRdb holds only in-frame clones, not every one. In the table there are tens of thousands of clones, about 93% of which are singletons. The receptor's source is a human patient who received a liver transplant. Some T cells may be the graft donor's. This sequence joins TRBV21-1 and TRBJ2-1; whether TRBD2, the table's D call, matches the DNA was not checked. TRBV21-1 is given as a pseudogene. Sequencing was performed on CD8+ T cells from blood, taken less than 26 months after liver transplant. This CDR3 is CASSKGLAGGINEQFF. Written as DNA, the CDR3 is TGTGCCAGCAGCAAAGGACTAGCGGGAGGAATTAATGAGCAGTTCTTC.